This TCR beta chain is drawn from a study of T-cell reconstitution after alpha-beta-depleted transplantation in children. Preparation of the TCRbeta library involved a method that used unique molecular identifiers. TCRdb reprocessed the PCR reads with MiXCR, giving one entry per CDR3 protein. The sample records hundreds of thousands of distinct CDR3 sequences, around 12% being singletons. V lost 0 bases and J lost 3, with 16 bases in between. The CDR3 consists of 17 residues. Germline CDR1 SGHRS, CDR2 YFSETQ. This clonotype was seen at least ten times. This chain links TRBV5-1 with TRBJ2-1; a possible D gene is TRBD2 (5 bases). The specimen comprised PBMCs from the stem cell graft donor, sampled from the stem cell graft. The source is a human donor who donated a stem cell graft to a child with acute lymphoblastic leukemia. The CDR3 DNA follows: TGCGCCAGCAGCTTGGTGCTGGGAGACCCGAGCTACAATGAGCAGTTCTTC. Translation gives CASSLVLGDPSYNEQFF.